This section outlines one T cell receptor (beta chain) sequence together with its context. The antigen is undetermined. The sample comes from a study of response to subunit inactivated influenza vaccine. Study-level results: T cells newly recruited by each seasonal influenza vaccination are few, the authors suggested.

Deletions cut 8 bases from V and 3 bases from J, with 16 bases between. Germline V lookup: CDR1 ENHRY, CDR2 SYGVKD. This CDR3 has 14 residues. TCRdb reprocessed the RT-PCR reads with MiXCR, giving one entry per CDR3 protein. The data show about 520,000 distinct CDR3 sequences, roughly 7.9% seen once. The V and J genes are TRBV10-3 and TRBJ2-5; D unclear. Sequenced material: PBMCs from blood, taken 23 to 25 months after vaccination. This TCR was sampled from a man aged 50 to 75 who received an inactivated influenza vaccine. The CDR3 region is CAIAGYRREETQYF. For the CDR3, the DNA is TGTGCCATCGCTGGCTACCGGAGAGAAGAGACCCAGTACTTC.